The 28 T cell receptor beta chains given below trace back to one sample, sequenced in a study of monozygotic twins with inflammatory bowel disease. TCRdb re-analyzed the 5' RACE reads; it lists each CDR3 protein once, without DNA. The table lists a few hundred thousand distinct CDR3 sequences. Sequencing was carried out using blood. The receptors stem from a human donor with ulcerative colitis or Crohn's disease, or a healthy co-twin of an affected twin (not recorded which).

The chain couples TRBV20-1 to TRBJ2-1; TCRdb calls TRBD1, which cannot be checked without DNA. CDR3 length equals 16 residues. Looked up from germline, CDR1 is DFQATT and CDR2 is SNEGSKA (reference sequence). This CDR3 is CSARILAGGQYDEQFF.

This rearrangement joins TRBV29-1 to TRBJ2-1; the D gene TCRdb calls, TRBD2, cannot be checked with no DNA. The CDR3 sequence is 14 residues long. CDR1 and CDR2 (germline): SQVTM, ANQGSEA. CDR3 residues: CSVDRLAGGDEQFF.

The chain employs TRBV4-1 and TRBJ2-7; TCRdb gives TRBD1 as the D gene, but with no DNA this cannot be confirmed. CDR1 and CDR2 (germline): MGHRA, YSYEKL. The CDR3 spans 14 residues. The CDR3 loop is CASSQETGGREQYF.

This chain uses TRBV12-3 or TRBV12-4 with TRBJ1-2; TCRdb picks TRBD1, but there is no DNA to check that call. The CDR3 loop spans 13 amino acids. The CDR3 sequence: CASTPTGGYGYTF.

This CDR3 is CSARAPGGAFF. V is TRBV20-1 and J is TRBJ1-1; lacking DNA, the TRBD1 call made by TCRdb goes unchecked. The germline CDR1 and CDR2 sequences are DFQATT and SNEGSKA (reference sequence). There are 11 residues in the CDR3.

The rearrangement joins TRBV5-4 to TRBJ2-6. Germline CDR1 SGHNT, CDR2 YYREEE (reference sequence). The CDR3 is 15 amino acids. CDR3 sequence reads: CASSDWVSGANVLTF.

The chain couples TRBV12-3 or TRBV12-4 to TRBJ2-3; TCRdb designates TRBD2, a call that cannot be tested without DNA. The CDR3 covers 14 residues. Here the CDR3 reads CASLSSGSGDTQYF.

This chain joins TRBV29-1 and TRBJ1-5. The CDR3 consists of 13 residues. Germline CDR1 is SQVTM and CDR2 is ANQGSEA. CDR3 loop: CSVEYTYNQPQHF.

The gene calls are TRBV20-1 and TRBJ2-3; TCRdb proposes TRBD2, but this gene call is untestable without DNA. The CDR3 is 15 residues long. CDR1 and CDR2 (germline): DFQATT, SNEGSKA (reference sequence). CDR3 in amino acids: CSASGSGGRTDTQYF.

This rearrangement joins TRBV30 to TRBJ2-3; lacking DNA, the TRBD2 call made by TCRdb goes unchecked. The CDR3 consists of 13 residues. Germline V gene sequence: CDR1 GTSNPN, CDR2 SVGIG (reference sequence). The CDR3 sequence is CASTGSRQDTQYF.

The chain combines TRBV7-6 with TRBJ2-7; the TCRdb D gene call, TRBD1, has no DNA to confirm it. The CDR3 spans 18 residues. The germline CDR1 and CDR2 sequences are SGHVS and FNYEAQ. The CDR3 sequence: CASSLNPALGQGAGEQYF.

The chain employs TRBV4-3 and TRBJ1-2; TCRdb's assignment of TRBD1 cannot be checked, as there is no DNA. The CDR3 sequence is 15 residues long. Germline values: CDR1 LGHNA, CDR2 YSLEER. The CDR3 loop is CASSQSTGTGNGYTF.

The rearrangement joins TRBV2 to TRBJ1-5. There are 13 residues in the CDR3. Per germline, CDR1 SNHLY and CDR2 FYNNEI. CDR3 loop: CASRTDLNQPQHF.

V and J are TRBV6-2 or TRBV6-3 and TRBJ2-1; TCRdb returns TRBD2, unconfirmable since there is no DNA. The CDR3 has 14 amino acids. CDR1 is MNHEY and CDR2 is SVGEGT in the germline V gene. The CDR3 region is CASSPSGRNNEQFF.

J is TRBJ1-1 and V is TRBV5-1; no DNA is available, so the TRBD1 call from TCRdb remains unchecked. CDR3 size: 16 residues. Germline CDR1 and CDR2: SGHRS and YFSETQ. CDR3 loop: CASSPRTGIQNTEAFF.

The gene calls are TRBV13 and TRBJ2-7; no DNA is available, so the TRBD2 call from TCRdb remains unchecked. Per the germline V gene, CDR1 is PRHDT and CDR2 is FYEKMQ (reference sequence). This CDR3 region has 17 residues. This chain's CDR3 is CASSFTSGSLSSYEQYF.

The chain couples TRBV29-1 to TRBJ2-1; TCRdb's D call, TRBD1, is unchecked because there is no DNA. In germline, CDR1 is SQVTM, CDR2 ANQGSEA. CDR3 size: 12 residues. The CDR3 loop reads CSVGQGEGEQFF.

Here the CDR3 reads CSATTGTYEQYF. The chain has TRBV20-1 and TRBJ2-7; with no DNA, the TCRdb D assignment of TRBD1 cannot be verified. CDR1 DFQATT and CDR2 SNEGSKA come from the germline V gene (reference sequence). This CDR3 spans 12 amino acids.

The V and J genes are TRBV29-1 and TRBJ2-7; no DNA is available, so the TRBD1 call from TCRdb remains unchecked. The CDR3 has 14 residues. Germline V gives CDR1 SQVTM, CDR2 ANQGSEA. This chain's CDR3 is CSVGRTGSTYEQYF.

This chain connects TRBV11-2 to TRBJ1-1; TCRdb returns TRBD1, unconfirmable since there is no DNA. The CDR3 contains 16 residues. In germline, CDR1 is SGHAT, CDR2 FQNNGV. CDR3 loop: CASSSLRRGENTEAFF.

The CDR3 sequence is CASSSRSGTGEGEQYF. The V call is TRBV9, the J call TRBJ2-7; the TCRdb call, TRBD1, lacks DNA for checking. The CDR3 spans 16 residues. The germline V gene has CDR1 SGDLS and CDR2 YYNGEE.

V gene TRBV10-3 combines with J gene TRBJ1-3; the D call of TRBD1 rests on TCRdb alone, since no DNA is present to check it. The CDR3 extends over 16 amino acids. Per the germline V gene, CDR1 is ENHRY and CDR2 is SYGVKD. The CDR3 spells CAGRGGVTGSGNTIYF.

V gene TRBV15 combines with J gene TRBJ2-7. This CDR3 is built from 11 residues. Germline CDR1 is LNHNV and CDR2 is YYDKDF (reference sequence). CDR3 loop: CATSAATEQYF.

The chain uses TRBV30 and TRBJ1-2. The CDR3 is 16 residues long. CDR1 GTSNPN and CDR2 SVGIG come from the germline V gene (reference sequence). The CDR3 sequence: CAWSPIDRALNYGYTF.

The V and J genes are TRBV29-1 and TRBJ2-7; TCRdb's D call of TRBD2 is untestable without DNA. The CDR3 runs 13 residues. CDR1 is SQVTM, CDR2 ANQGSEA, per germline. The CDR3 reads CSVEVGRRYEQYF.

The V call is TRBV10-2, the J call TRBJ2-5; TCRdb's D call of TRBD2 is untestable without DNA. The CDR3 length is 14 residues. From germline, CDR1 is WSHSY and CDR2 SAAADI. This chain's CDR3 is CASSESGSGETQYF.

This chain connects TRBV20-1 to TRBJ2-5. The CDR3 loop spans 13 amino acids. Germline V gene lookup returns CDR1 DFQATT and CDR2 SNEGSKA (reference sequence). The CDR3 loop reads CSARAMEAETQYF.

The chain recombines TRBV6-1 with TRBJ1-1; TCRdb outputs TRBD1, but without DNA this stays unchecked. Germline V lookup: CDR1 MNHNS, CDR2 SASEGT. The CDR3 consists of 13 residues. The CDR3 sequence: CASSERRGLEAFF.